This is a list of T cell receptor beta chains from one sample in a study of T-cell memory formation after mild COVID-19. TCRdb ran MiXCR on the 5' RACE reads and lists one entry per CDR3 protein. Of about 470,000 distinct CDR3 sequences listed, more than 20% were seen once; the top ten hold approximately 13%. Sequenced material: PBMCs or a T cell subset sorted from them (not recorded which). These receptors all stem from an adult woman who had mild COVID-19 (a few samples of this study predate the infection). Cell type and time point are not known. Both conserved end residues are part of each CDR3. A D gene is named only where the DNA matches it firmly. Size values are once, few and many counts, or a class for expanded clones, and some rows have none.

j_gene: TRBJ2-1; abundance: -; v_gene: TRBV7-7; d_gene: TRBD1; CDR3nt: TGTGCCAGCAGCTTGGACAGGCTCGGTGAGCAGTTCTTC; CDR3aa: CASSLDRLGEQFF
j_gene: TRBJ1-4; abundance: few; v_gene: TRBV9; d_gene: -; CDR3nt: TGTGCCAGCAGCGTAGGAGCGGCTAATGAAAAACTGTTTTTT; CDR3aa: CASSVGAANEKLFF
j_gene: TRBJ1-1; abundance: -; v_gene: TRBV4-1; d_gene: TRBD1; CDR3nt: TGCGCCAGTAACACAGGGGGCCCGAACACTGAAGCTTTCTTT; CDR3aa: CASNTGGPNTEAFF
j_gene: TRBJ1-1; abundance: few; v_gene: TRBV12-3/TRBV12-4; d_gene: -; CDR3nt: TGTGCCAGCAGCTCCTTTGGAGAAAGGGGTGAAGCTTTCTTT; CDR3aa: CASSSFGERGEAFF
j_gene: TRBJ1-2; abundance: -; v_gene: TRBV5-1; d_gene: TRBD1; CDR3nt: TGCGCCAGCAGCTTAAGTCAGGGGGCGGCTGGCTACACCTTC; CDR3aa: CASSLSQGAAGYTF
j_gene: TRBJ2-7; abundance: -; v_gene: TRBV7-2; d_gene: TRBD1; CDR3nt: TGTGCCAGCAGCTCCCGGACAGGGACGCGCGAGCAGTACTTC; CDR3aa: CASSSRTGTREQYF
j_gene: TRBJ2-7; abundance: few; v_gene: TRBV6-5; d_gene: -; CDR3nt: TGTGCCAGCAGTTCCCTAGCGCCCAGGGGGGAGCAGTACTTC; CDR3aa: CASSSLAPRGEQYF
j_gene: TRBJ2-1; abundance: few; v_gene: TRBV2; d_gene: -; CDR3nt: TGTGCCAGCAGTGGCCTTAGAGGGACGGAGCAGTTCTTC; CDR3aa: CASSGLRGTEQFF
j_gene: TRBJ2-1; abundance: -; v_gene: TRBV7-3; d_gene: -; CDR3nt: TGTGCCAGCAGCTTGTCCCGGTCCTACAATGAGCAGTTCTTC; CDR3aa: CASSLSRSYNEQFF
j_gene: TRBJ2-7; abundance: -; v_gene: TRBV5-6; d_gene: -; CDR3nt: TGTGCCAGCAGCTTGGTACGGGACCCCACCTCCTACGAGCAGTACTTC; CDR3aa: CASSLVRDPTSYEQYF
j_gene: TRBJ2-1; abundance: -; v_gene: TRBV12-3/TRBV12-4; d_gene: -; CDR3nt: TGTGCCAGCCTTTGGACGGGGGCCTACAATGAGCAGTTCTTC; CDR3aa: CASLWTGAYNEQFF
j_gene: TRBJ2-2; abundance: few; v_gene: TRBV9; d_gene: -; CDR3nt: TGTGCCAGCAGCGTAGAGTTTTCTGGGGAGCTGTTTTTT; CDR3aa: CASSVEFSGELFF
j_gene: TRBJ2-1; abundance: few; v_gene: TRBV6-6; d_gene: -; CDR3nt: TGTGCCAGCAGTCAAAGCGGAGACCCCTACAATGAGCAGTTCTTC; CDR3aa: CASSQSGDPYNEQFF
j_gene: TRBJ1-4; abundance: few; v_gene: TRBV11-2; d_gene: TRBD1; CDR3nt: TGTGCCAGCAGCTTAGCCGGGACAGGGGTAGAAAAACTGTTTTTT; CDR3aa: CASSLAGTGVEKLFF
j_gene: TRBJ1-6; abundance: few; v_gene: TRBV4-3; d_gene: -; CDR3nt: TGCGCCAGCAGCCAAGATGCTCGGACCCGGGGACGAAATTCACCCCTCCACTTT; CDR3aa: CASSQDARTRGRNSPLHF
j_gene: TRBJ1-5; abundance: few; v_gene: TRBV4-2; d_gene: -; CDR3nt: TGTGCCAGCAGCCAAGATACCCGGGACAGCAATCAGCCCCAGCATTTT; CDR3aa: CASSQDTRDSNQPQHF
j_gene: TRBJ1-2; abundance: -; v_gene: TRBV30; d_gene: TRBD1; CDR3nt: TGTGCCTGGAGTAAGACAGGGCTTGGCTACACCTTC; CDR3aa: CAWSKTGLGYTF
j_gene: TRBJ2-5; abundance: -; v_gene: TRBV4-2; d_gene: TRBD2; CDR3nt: TGTGCCAGCAGCCAAGCATCTAGCGGGGGGAAAGAGACCCAGTACTTC; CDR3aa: CASSQASSGGKETQYF
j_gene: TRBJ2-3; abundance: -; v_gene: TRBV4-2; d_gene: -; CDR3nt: TGTGCCAGCAGCCAAGAGTCAACTCTTGCCACAGATACGCAGTATTTT; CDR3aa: CASSQESTLATDTQYF
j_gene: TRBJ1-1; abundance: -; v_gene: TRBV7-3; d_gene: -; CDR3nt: TGTGCCAGCAGCTTATCCCAAGTTGGGGACACTGAAGCTTTCTTT; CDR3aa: CASSLSQVGDTEAFF
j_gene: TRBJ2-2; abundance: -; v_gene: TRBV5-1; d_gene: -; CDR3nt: TGCGCCAGCAGCTTGGCCTGGGCTAACACCGGGGAGCTGTTTTTT; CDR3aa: CASSLAWANTGELFF
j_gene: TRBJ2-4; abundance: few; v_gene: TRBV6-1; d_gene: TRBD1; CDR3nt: TGTGCCAGCAGTCCCCCGGACAGGCTAGCCAAAAACATTCAGTACTTC; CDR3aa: CASSPPDRLAKNIQYF
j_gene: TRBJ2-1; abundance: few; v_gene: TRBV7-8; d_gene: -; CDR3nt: TGTGCCAGCAGCGCGGGACTGCTAAATCACAATGAGCAGTTCTTC; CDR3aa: CASSAGLLNHNEQFF
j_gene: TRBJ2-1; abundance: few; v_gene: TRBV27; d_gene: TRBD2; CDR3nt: TGTGCCAGCAGTTTCGCACTAGCGGGAAGTGAGCAGTTCTTC; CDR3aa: CASSFALAGSEQFF
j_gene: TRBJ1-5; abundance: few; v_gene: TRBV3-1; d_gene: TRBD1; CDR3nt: TGTGCCAGCAGCCAAGGGACAGGGGGCACCCCCCAGCATTTT; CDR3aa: CASSQGTGGTPQHF
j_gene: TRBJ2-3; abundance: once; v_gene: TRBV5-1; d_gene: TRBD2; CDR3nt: TGCGCCAGCACCCAGCGGGAGAGAACAGATACGCAGTATTTT; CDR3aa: CASTQRERTDTQYF
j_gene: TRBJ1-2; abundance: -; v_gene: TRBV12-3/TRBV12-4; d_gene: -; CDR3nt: TGTGCCAGCAGTTTAGCCAGGGGCTATGGCTACACCTTC; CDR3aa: CASSLARGYGYTF
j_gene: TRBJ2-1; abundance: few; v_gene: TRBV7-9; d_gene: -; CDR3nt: TGTGCCAGCAGCTCTAAAGCCGGCAATGAGCAGTTCTTC; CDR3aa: CASSSKAGNEQFF
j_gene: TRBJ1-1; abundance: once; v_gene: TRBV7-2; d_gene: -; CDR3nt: TGTGCCAGCAGTACAAGGGTGGGCACTGAAGCTTTCTTT; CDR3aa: CASSTRVGTEAFF
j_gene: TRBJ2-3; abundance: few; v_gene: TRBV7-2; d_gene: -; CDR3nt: TGTGCCAGCAGCTTAGTTGGTCGGGGAAGCAGTCCGCAGTATTTT; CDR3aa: CASSLVGRGSSPQYF
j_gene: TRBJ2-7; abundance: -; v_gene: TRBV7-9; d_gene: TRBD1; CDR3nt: TGTGCCAGCAGCCCACGGACAGGGTTCGAGCAGTACTTC; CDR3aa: CASSPRTGFEQYF
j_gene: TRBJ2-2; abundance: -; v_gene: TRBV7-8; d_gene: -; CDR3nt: TGTGCCAGCAGCTTAATCCTCGGGGAGCTGTTTTTT; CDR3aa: CASSLILGELFF
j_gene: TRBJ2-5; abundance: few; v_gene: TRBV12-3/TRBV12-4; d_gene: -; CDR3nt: TGTGCCAGCAGTTCCAGCGCCGGAGGTGTGGAGACCCAGTACTTC; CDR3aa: CASSSSAGGVETQYF
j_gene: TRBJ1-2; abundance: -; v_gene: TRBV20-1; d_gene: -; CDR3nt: TGCAGTGCCGGTCGGCAGACAACCTTCGATGGCTACACCTTC; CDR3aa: CSAGRQTTFDGYTF
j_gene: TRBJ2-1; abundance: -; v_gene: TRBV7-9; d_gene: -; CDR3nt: TGTGCCAGCAGCTTATTCGGGGGCAGGGGAAATGAGCAGTTCTTC; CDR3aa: CASSLFGGRGNEQFF
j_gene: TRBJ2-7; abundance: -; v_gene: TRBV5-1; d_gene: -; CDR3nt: TGCGCCAGCAGGGGAAACTCCTACGAGCAGTACTTC; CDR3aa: CASRGNSYEQYF
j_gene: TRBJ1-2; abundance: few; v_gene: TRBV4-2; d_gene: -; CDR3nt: TGTGCCAGCAGCCTGATACCGGGACAAACGAACTATGGCTACACCTTC; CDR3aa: CASSLIPGQTNYGYTF
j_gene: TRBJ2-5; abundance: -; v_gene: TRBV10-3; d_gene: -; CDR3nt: TGTGCCACCTGTAAGGGCGCCCTACAAGAGACCCAGTACTTC; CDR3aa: CATCKGALQETQYF
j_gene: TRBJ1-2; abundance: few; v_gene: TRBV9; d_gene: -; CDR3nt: TGTGCCAGCAGCCAAGCTGCCGGTGGCTACACCTTC; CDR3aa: CASSQAAGGYTF
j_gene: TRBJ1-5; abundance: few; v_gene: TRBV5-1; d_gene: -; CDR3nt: TGCGCCAGCAGCGCACAGGGCTTAAGCAATCAGCCCCAGCATTTT; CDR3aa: CASSAQGLSNQPQHF
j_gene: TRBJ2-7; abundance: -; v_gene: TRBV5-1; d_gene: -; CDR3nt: TGCGCCAGCAGCTTGGGTCGGCAGGGGAGCCACGAGCAGTACTTC; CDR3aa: CASSLGRQGSHEQYF
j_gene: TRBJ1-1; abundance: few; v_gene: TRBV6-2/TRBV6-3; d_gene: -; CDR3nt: TGTGCCAGCAAGGGCACAGAGAACACTGAAGCTTTCTTT; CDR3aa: CASKGTENTEAFF
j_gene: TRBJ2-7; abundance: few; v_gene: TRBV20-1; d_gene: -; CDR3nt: TGCAGTGCCGCAGAAGGTTACGAGCAGTACTTC; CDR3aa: CSAAEGYEQYF
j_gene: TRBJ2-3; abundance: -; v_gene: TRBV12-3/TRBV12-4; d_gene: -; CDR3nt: TGTGCCAGCAGTTTAGCGGTGGGAGGGGGAGGCACAGATACGCAGTATTTT; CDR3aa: CASSLAVGGGGTDTQYF
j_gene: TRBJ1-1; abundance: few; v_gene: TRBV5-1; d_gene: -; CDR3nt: TGCGCCAGCAGCTTACCTCTGGGACCGAACACTGAAGCTTTCTTT; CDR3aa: CASSLPLGPNTEAFF
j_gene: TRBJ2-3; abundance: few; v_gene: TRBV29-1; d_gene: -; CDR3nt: TGCAGCGTTGGAACACCAAGCACAGATACGCAGTATTTT; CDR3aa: CSVGTPSTDTQYF